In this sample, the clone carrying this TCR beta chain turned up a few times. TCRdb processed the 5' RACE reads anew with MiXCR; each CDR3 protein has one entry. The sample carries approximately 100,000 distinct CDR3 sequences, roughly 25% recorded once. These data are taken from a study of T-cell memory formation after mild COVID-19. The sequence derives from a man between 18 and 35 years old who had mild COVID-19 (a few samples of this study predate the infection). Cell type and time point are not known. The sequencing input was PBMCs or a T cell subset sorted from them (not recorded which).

CDR3 amino acids: CASSQLLENYGYTF. The CDR3 DNA follows: TGCGCCAGCAGCCAGCTTCTTGAGAACTATGGCTACACCTTC. The V call is TRBV4-1, the J call TRBJ1-2; D is unresolved. There are 14 residues in the CDR3. Per the germline V gene, CDR1 is MGHRA and CDR2 is YSYEKL. The V and J ends lost 3 bases and 2 bases respectively, with 10 bases between them.